Following are 16 T cell receptor beta chains from one sample sequenced in a study of blood T cell repertoires in COVID-19. Profiled with immunoSEQ multiplex PCR; TCRdb holds only in-frame clones, not every one. The table shows about 200,000 clones, with 80% to 85% occurring only once. Sequenced material: peripheral blood. The receptor source for this set is a man aged 35-49 years with acute or convalescent COVID-19.

This clone was seen only once. The chain is built from TRBV11-2 and TRBJ2-7; 9 bases are a match to TRBD1. The germline V gene encodes CDR1 SGHAT and CDR2 FQNNGV. Trimming took 4 bases from V and 5 from J; bases not matched to a gene: 9. CDR3 length equals 15 residues. CDR3 DNA sequence: TGTGCCAGCAGCTCAACCCGGGACAGGGTACACGAGCAGTACTTC. The encoded protein is CASSSTRDRVHEQYF. The full variable domain, in which reference TRBV11-2 and TRBJ2-7 provide the parts outside the CDR3, is EAGVAQSPRYKIIEKRQSVAFWCNPISGHATLYWYQQILGQGPKLLIQFQNNGVVDDSQLPKDRFSAERLKGVDSTLKIQPAKLEDSAVYLCASSSTRDRVHEQYFGPGTRLTVT.

In DNA, the CDR3 is TGTGCCAGTAGTATAGGGGACAAGGCGAGAACTTTCTTT. It is translated as CASSIGDKARTFF. The chain combines TRBV19 with TRBJ1-1; the D gene is possibly TRBD1 (6 bases). In germline, CDR1 is LNHDA, CDR2 SQIVND (reference sequence). V shed 1 base and J shed 12 bases, with 15 bases lying between them. This CDR3 region has 13 residues.

This chain uses TRBV11-2 with TRBJ2-7; tentatively, D is TRBD1 (6 bases). The V end lost 5 bases, the J end lost 9 bases, and 20 bases lay between the germline ends. CDR1 and CDR2 (germline): SGHAT, FQNNGV. The CDR3 has 14 amino acids. As DNA, the CDR3 is TGTGCCAGCAGCCCCCGGGTAGGGGGAGCAAGGCAGTACTTC. Translation gives CASSPRVGGARQYF.

The rearrangement uses TRBV27 and TRBJ2-2; the D gene is possibly TRBD1 (5 bases). The CDR3 is made up of 15 amino acids. Germline CDR1 reads MNHEY; CDR2 reads SMNVEV (reference sequence). V was cut by 0 bases and J by 7 bases, with 12 bases left in between. The CDR3 loop reads CASSLSGRALGELFF. The CDR3 DNA reads TGTGCCAGCAGTTTATCGGGCAGGGCTCTCGGGGAGCTGTTTTTT.

The CDR3 here is CASSPRLAGSYNEQFF. Here the CDR3 DNA reads TGTGCCAGTAGTCCCAGACTAGCGGGCTCCTACAATGAGCAGTTCTTC. The chain links TRBV19 to TRBJ2-1; TRBD2 agrees at 10 bases. V lost 5 bases, J lost 0 bases, and 4 bases stayed unmatched. The CDR3 covers 16 residues. CDR1 and CDR2 from the germline V gene are LNHDA and SQIVND (reference sequence).

The chain links TRBV7-9 to TRBJ1-5; D gene unclear. V was cut by 1 base and J by 6 bases, with 7 bases left in between. CDR3 length equals 13 residues. Germline V gene lookup returns CDR1 SEHNR and CDR2 FQNEAQ (reference sequence). The CDR3 here is CASSLGGIQPQHF. The CDR3 coding sequence is TGTGCCAGCAGCTTAGGAGGGATTCAGCCCCAGCATTTT.

The V call is TRBV30, the J call TRBJ1-4; possibly TRBD1 for D (5 bases). The CDR3 sequence is 14 residues long. CDR1 is GTSNPN, CDR2 SVGIG, per germline (reference sequence). Trimming cost V 0 bases and J 2 bases, with 7 bases left between them. CDR3: CAWSVGGTNEKLFF. The CDR3 bases are TGTGCCTGGAGTGTCGGGGGGACTAATGAAAAACTGTTTTTT. The full variable domain, in which reference TRBV30 and TRBJ1-4 provide the parts outside the CDR3, is SQTIHQWPATLVQPVGSPLSLECTVEGTSNPNLYWYRQAAGRGLQLLFYSVGIGQISSEVPQNLSASRPQDRQFILSSKKLLLSDSGFYLCAWSVGGTNEKLFFGSGTQLSVL.

The V call is TRBV19, the J call TRBJ2-1, with 8 bases lining up with TRBD2. From germline, CDR1 is LNHDA and CDR2 SQIVND (reference sequence). Trimming cost V 5 bases and J 5 bases; bases outside gene matches: 8. This CDR3 contains 15 residues. The CDR3 DNA sequence: TGTGCCAGTAGTCAGACGGGACTAGACCACAATGAGCAGTTCTTC. Encoded protein: CASSQTGLDHNEQFF.

The V gene is TRBV28, the J gene TRBJ1-6; D is unclear. The CDR3 loop spans 12 amino acids. V lost 1 base, J lost 13 bases, and 8 bases lay in between. Germline V CDR1 and CDR2: MDHEN, SYDVKM. CDR3 sequence: CASSLSGGPLHF. The CDR3 bases are TGTGCCAGCAGTTTATCTGGAGGGCCCCTCCACTTT. The variable domain in full, with the rest retrieved from reference TRBV28 and TRBJ1-6, is DVKVTQSSRYLVKRTGEKVFLECVQDMDHENMFWYRQDPGLGLRLIYFSYDVKMKEKGDIPEGYSVSREKKERFSLILESASTNQTSMYLCASSLSGGPLHFGNGTRLTVT.

The chain uses TRBV5-1 and TRBJ2-1; D is undetermined. The CDR3 extends over 14 amino acids. The germline gives CDR1 SGHRS, CDR2 YFSETQ. Trimming removed 3 bases from V and 7 bases from J, with 14 bases in between. CDR3: CASSWSAPRNEQFF. The CDR3 nucleotides are TGCGCCAGCAGCTGGAGTGCACCTAGGAATGAGCAGTTCTTC. Full variable domain (outside the CDR3, taken from reference TRBV5-1 and TRBJ2-1): KAGVTQTPRYLIKTRGQQVTLSCSPISGHRSVSWYQQTPGQGLQFLFEYFSETQRNKGNFPGRFSGRQFSNSRSEMNVSTLELGDSALYLCASSWSAPRNEQFFGPGTRLTVL.

The DNA of the CDR3 is TGTGCCAGTAGTCCGGGACTAGCGGGCCAAGAGACCCAGTACTTC. As protein: CASSPGLAGQETQYF. The chain links TRBV19 to TRBJ2-5, with 12 nucleotides matching TRBD2. This CDR3 has 15 residues. The germline V gene has CDR1 LNHDA and CDR2 SQIVND (reference sequence). The V and J ends lost 5 bases and 1 base, in that order; junction bases with no gene match: 2. The variable domain in full, with the rest retrieved from reference TRBV19 and TRBJ2-5, is DGGITQSPKYLFRKEGQNVTLSCEQNLNHDAMYWYRQDPGQGLRLIYYSQIVNDFQKGDIAEGYSVSREKKESFPLTVTSAQKNPTAFYLCASSPGLAGQETQYFGPGTRLLVL.

CDR3 bases: TGTGCCAGTAGTACTCTAGACAGGGGGCGAAGCAATCAGCCCCAGCATTTT. Translated, it gives CASSTLDRGRSNQPQHF. The rearrangement links TRBV19 to TRBJ1-5, with 10 nucleotides matching TRBD1. The germline gives CDR1 LNHDA, CDR2 SQIVND (reference sequence). The V gene end was trimmed by 4 bases and the J gene end by 1 base; junction bases not matched to a gene: 7. The CDR3 has 17 amino acids.

This chain links TRBV11-2 with TRBJ1-3; maybe TRBD1 (6 bases). Deletions cut 0 bases from V and 7 bases from J, with 13 bases between. The CDR3 contains 15 residues. The germline V gene encodes CDR1 SGHAT and CDR2 FQNNGV. The CDR3 reads CASSLEGAPTNTIYF. Written as DNA, the CDR3 is TGTGCCAGCAGCTTAGAGGGGGCACCCACGAACACCATATATTTT.

This clone showed up just once. This chain joins TRBV3-1 (or the pseudogene TRBV3-2) and TRBJ1-6, with 7 nucleotides matching TRBD1. Germline CDR1 reads LGHDT; CDR2 reads YNNKEL (reference sequence). The V and J ends lost 3 bases and 6 bases, in that order; junction bases with no gene match: 8. CDR3 size: 16 residues. The CDR3 coding sequence is TGTGCCAGCAGCCAGGCTAGACAGGGTGGTAATTCACCCCTCCACTTT. It yields the protein CASSQARQGGNSPLHF.

In DNA, the CDR3 is TGTGCCAGCAGGCGACTAGCGGAACCCTACGAGCAGTACTTC. Its protein product is CASRRLAEPYEQYF. The rearrangement uses TRBV5-6 and TRBJ2-7; 9 positions agree with TRBD2. This CDR3 region has 14 residues. Germline V gene data show CDR1 as SGHDT and CDR2 as YYEEEE. V shed 5 bases and J 2 bases; nucleotides not matched to a gene: 5.

The chain links TRBV4-1 to TRBJ2-5, with D possibly being TRBD2 (6 bases). The V gene lost 4 bases and the J gene lost 5 bases, with 23 bases spanning the gap. This CDR3 region has 17 residues. Germline V gene sequence: CDR1 MGHRA, CDR2 YSYEKL. In nucleotides, the CDR3 is TGCGCCAGCAGCCCAGCCGCCGGGACCTTAGCGGCGGAGACCCAGTACTTC. Residues: CASSPAAGTLAAETQYF.